This T cell receptor beta chain is from a study of shared clonotypes between healthy human individuals. V was pared by 0 bases and J by 0 bases, with 12 bases between. The CDR3 covers 17 residues. Germline V gene data show CDR1 as LNHNV and CDR2 as YYDKDF (reference sequence). TCRdb's copy holds only in-frame clones and misses some; the assay was immunoSEQ multiplex PCR. This table holds about 690,000 clones, about nine tenths found once. All of the donors resided in Nashville, Tennessee, and each was a Caucasian adult. This sequence was found in a man younger than 35 in good health. Some clones in this sample may be carry-over from other donors' samples. V usage is TRBV15 and J usage is TRBJ1-5; possibly TRBD1 for D (5 bases). Input material: memory CD8+ T cells from PBMCs. The subset was: CD45RO+ cells pooled with CCR7-negative TemRA cells. CDR3 in DNA: TGTGCCACCAGCAGAGATCTGGGGCGAGATAGCAATCAGCCCCAGCATTTT. This codes for CATSRDLGRDSNQPQHF.